This TCR beta chain originates from a study of blood T cell repertoires in COVID-19. Study-wide background: Acute and convalescent COVID-19 samples came from the United States, Italy and Spain. T cells, B-cell-depleted T cells, or PBMCs provided the cDNA or gDNA that served as material.

The germline V and J ends were trimmed by 5 bases and 0 bases, with 14 bases remaining between them. CDR1 and CDR2 (germline): SGHDT, YYEEEE. The CDR3 is 15 amino acids. Grouping used clinical history reported by participants in a survey and questionnaire. This clone was observed a few times. Profiled with immunoSEQ multiplex PCR; TCRdb holds only in-frame clones, not every one. The data contain about 250,000 clones, more than 75% of them seen just once; the ten biggest clones take up about 1.6%. The chain has TRBV5-6 and TRBJ1-1; tentative D call: TRBD1 (5 bases). The sequence derives from a middle-aged man who had recovered from COVID-19. Sequencing was performed on PBMCs or T cells enriched from blood (not recorded which). CDR3 coding DNA: TGTGCCAGCAGGGCGGGAGGGGCAATGAACACTGAAGCTTTCTTT. Amino acids: CASRAGGAMNTEAFF.